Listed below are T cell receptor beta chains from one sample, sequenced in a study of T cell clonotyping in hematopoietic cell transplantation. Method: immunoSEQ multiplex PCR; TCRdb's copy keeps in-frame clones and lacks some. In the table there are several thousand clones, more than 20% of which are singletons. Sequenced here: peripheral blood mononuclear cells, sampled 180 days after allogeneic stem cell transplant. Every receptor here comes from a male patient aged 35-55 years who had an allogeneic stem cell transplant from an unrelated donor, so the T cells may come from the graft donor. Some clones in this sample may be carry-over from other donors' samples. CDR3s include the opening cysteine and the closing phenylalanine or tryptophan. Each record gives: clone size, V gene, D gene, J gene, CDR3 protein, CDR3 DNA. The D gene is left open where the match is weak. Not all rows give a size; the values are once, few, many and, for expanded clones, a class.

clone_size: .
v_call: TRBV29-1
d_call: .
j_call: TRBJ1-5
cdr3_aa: CSVSMGNQPQHF
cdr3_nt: TGCAGCGTCTCAATGGGCAATCAGCCCCAGCATTTT

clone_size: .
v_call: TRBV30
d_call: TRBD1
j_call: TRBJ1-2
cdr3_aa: CAWSRDRAFQNGYTF
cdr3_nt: TGTGCCTGGTCCCGGGACAGGGCGTTTCAAAATGGCTACACCTTC

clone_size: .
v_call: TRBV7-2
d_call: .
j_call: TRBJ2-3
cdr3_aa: CASSSGLAGVPQYF
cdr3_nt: TGTGCCAGCAGCTCGGGACTGGCTGGAGTTCCGCAGTATTTT

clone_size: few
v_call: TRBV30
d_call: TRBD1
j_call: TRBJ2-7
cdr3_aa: CAWSWTGVYEQYF
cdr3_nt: TGTGCCTGGAGTTGGACAGGGGTCTACGAGCAGTACTTC

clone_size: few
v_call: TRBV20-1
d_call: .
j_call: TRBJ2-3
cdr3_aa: CSANLDTQYF
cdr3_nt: TGCAGTGCTAATCTAGATACGCAGTATTTT

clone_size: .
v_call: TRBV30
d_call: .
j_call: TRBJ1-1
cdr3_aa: CAWGRAFF
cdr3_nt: TGTGCCTGGGGGAGGGCTTTCTTT

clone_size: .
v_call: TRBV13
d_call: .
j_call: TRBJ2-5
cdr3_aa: CASSRPSKETQYF
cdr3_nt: TGTGCCAGCAGCCGCCCATCGAAGGAGACCCAGTACTTC

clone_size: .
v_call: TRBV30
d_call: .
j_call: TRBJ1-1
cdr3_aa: CAWSPGTYNTEAFF
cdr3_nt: TGTGCCTGGAGTCCCGGGACATACAACACTGAAGCTTTCTTT

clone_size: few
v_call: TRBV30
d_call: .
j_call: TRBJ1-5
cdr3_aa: CAWAQGSGAGQPQHF
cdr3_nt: TGTGCCTGGGCGCAGGGGTCGGGGGCCGGTCAGCCCCAGCATTTT

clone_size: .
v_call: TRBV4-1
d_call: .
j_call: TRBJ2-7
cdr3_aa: CASSQGGLGYEQYF
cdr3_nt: TGCGCCAGCAGCCAAGGTGGGCTTGGATACGAGCAGTACTTC